The clone carrying this T cell receptor (beta chain) turned up a few times. Its target is unknown. The data were taken from a study of blood T cells in healthy people across ages. Study-level findings and limits: Estimated diversity that came from one million T cells was considered an underestimate.

Using a J-beta primer mix together with a sample-barcoded 5' primer, a second PCR was run for roughly 7 to 11 cycles. TCRdb itself ran the 5' RACE reads through MiXCR, one entry per CDR3 protein. Here the sample spans more than 550,000 distinct CDR3 sequences, around a fifth being singletons. This CDR3 spans 15 amino acids. The J segment lost 1 base and the V segment lost 11 bases, leaving 8 bases of the junction unmatched. From germline, CDR1 is SEHNR and CDR2 FQNEAQ (reference sequence). The sequence came from a man in his 70s in good health. The chain recombines TRBV7-9 with TRBJ2-3; 11 bases agree with TRBD2. The material sequenced was blood. As DNA, the CDR3 is TGTGCCGGTAGCGGGAGGGCCTTCCGCACAGATACGCAGTATTTT. This sequence encodes CAGSGRAFRTDTQYF.